The rows below give T cell receptor beta chains drawn from one sample of a study of graft-versus-host responses after intestinal transplantation. These receptors are not linked to any known antigen. The repertoire was sequenced with immunoSEQ multiplex PCR; TCRdb's copy has only in-frame clones and lacks some. The sample lists approximately 130,000 clones; approximately 92% were seen once. The sequencing used unstimulated CD4+ T cells sorted from spleen or lymph node cells, collected before intestinal transplant. Every receptor here comes from a human donor who received an intestinal transplant. Both conserved end residues are part of each CDR3. D genes are given only for firm matches. A clone size is listed for some rows: how often the clone was seen (once, few, many), or a class if it is expanded.

J: TRBJ1-6
size: NA
D: NA
V: TRBV6-1
DNA: TGTGCCAGCAGTGAAGGGTGGAGGGTACCCTCCTATAATTCACCCCTCCACTTT
CDR3: CASSEGWRVPSYNSPLHF

J: TRBJ1-2
size: NA
D: NA
V: TRBV30
DNA: TGTGCCTGGAGTGTACGATTAGGGGACTCAAACTATGGCTACACCTTC
CDR3: CAWSVRLGDSNYGYTF

J: TRBJ1-2
size: few
D: NA
V: TRBV6-6
DNA: TGTGCCAGCAGTTACCCATCACTCGGGACGTATGGCTACACCTTC
CDR3: CASSYPSLGTYGYTF

J: TRBJ1-6
size: NA
D: TRBD1
V: TRBV10-1
DNA: TGCGCCAGCAGTGATTCCGGGACAGGTACTTCACCCCTCCACTTT
CDR3: CASSDSGTGTSPLHF

J: TRBJ1-5
size: NA
D: TRBD1
V: TRBV28
DNA: TGTGCCAGCAGCCCACCCACAGGGGTGCTGGGCCAGCCCCAGCATTTT
CDR3: CASSPPTGVLGQPQHF

J: TRBJ2-7
size: NA
D: TRBD1
V: TRBV5-1
DNA: TGCGCCAGCAGCTTGGGGACAGGGAGCCACGAGCAGTACTTC
CDR3: CASSLGTGSHEQYF

J: TRBJ2-2
size: NA
D: NA
V: TRBV10-3
DNA: TGTGCCATTCAAGGACAGCGCCTAGCCGGGGAGCTGTTTTTT
CDR3: CAIQGQRLAGELFF

J: TRBJ1-1
size: NA
D: NA
V: TRBV7-3
DNA: TGTGCCAGCAGCTTAGGGGGCCTGAATTTATTCTTT
CDR3: CASSLGGLNLFF

J: TRBJ2-1
size: NA
D: NA
V: TRBV5-1
DNA: TGCGCCAGCAGCTCCGGGGGGCCCTACAATGAGCAGTTCTTC
CDR3: CASSSGGPYNEQFF

J: TRBJ2-1
size: NA
D: TRBD2
V: TRBV2
DNA: TGTGCCAGCAACCCTAGCGGGGGCTCCTACAATGAGCAGTTCTTC
CDR3: CASNPSGGSYNEQFF

J: TRBJ1-3
size: NA
D: NA
V: TRBV19
DNA: TGTGCCAGTAGTATTGCGGGGGCAGTCAGTGGAAACACCATATATTTT
CDR3: CASSIAGAVSGNTIYF

J: TRBJ1-5
size: NA
D: NA
V: TRBV6-5
DNA: TGTGCCAGCAGTTCCGGGACGGCTAGCAATCAGCCCCAGCATTTT
CDR3: CASSSGTASNQPQHF

J: TRBJ1-5
size: NA
D: NA
V: TRBV7-9
DNA: TGTGCCAGCAGCTTAGGGGTTGGGGGGTTTGGCAATCAGCCCCAGCATTTT
CDR3: CASSLGVGGFGNQPQHF

J: TRBJ1-1
size: NA
D: TRBD1
V: TRBV28
DNA: TGTGCCAGCAGTTTAGGGACAGGGATTGGGAACACTGAAGCTTTCTTT
CDR3: CASSLGTGIGNTEAFF

J: TRBJ1-1
size: NA
D: TRBD1
V: TRBV5-1
DNA: TGCGCCAGCAGCGGGGGACAGGGGGCTTTCACTGAAGCTTTCTTT
CDR3: CASSGGQGAFTEAFF

J: TRBJ2-3
size: NA
D: TRBD2
V: TRBV6-5
DNA: TGTGCCAGCAGTTACGGGGAGGGGCTGGATACGCAGTATTTT
CDR3: CASSYGEGLDTQYF

J: TRBJ2-2
size: NA
D: TRBD2
V: TRBV11-2
DNA: TGTGCCAGCAGCTTAGGGCGGTCTAGCGGGGGCCGAGGTACCGGGGAGCTGTTTTTT
CDR3: CASSLGRSSGGRGTGELFF

J: TRBJ1-4
size: NA
D: NA
V: TRBV4-1
DNA: TGCGCCAGCAGCCAAGAAATTAGGTCTATCGTAACTAAACTGTTTTTT
CDR3: CASSQEIRSIVTKLFF

J: TRBJ2-3
size: NA
D: NA
V: TRBV13
DNA: TGTGCCAGCAGCTTAGTACCCCTTGGAGGGGGTCACACAGATACGCAGTATTTT
CDR3: CASSLVPLGGGHTDTQYF

J: TRBJ1-4
size: NA
D: NA
V: TRBV18
DNA: TGTGCCAGCTCACCAGGAGGGTCAACTAATGAAAAACTGTTTTTT
CDR3: CASSPGGSTNEKLFF

J: TRBJ1-2
size: NA
D: TRBD1
V: TRBV10-3
DNA: TGTGCCATCAGTAAAGACAGGGGCTTGATGTCTAGCTATGGCTACACCTTC
CDR3: CAISKDRGLMSSYGYTF

J: TRBJ1-4
size: NA
D: NA
V: TRBV6-1
DNA: TGTGCCAGCAGCCCACCGGCCGAAAAACTGTTTTTT
CDR3: CASSPPAEKLFF

J: TRBJ1-2
size: NA
D: NA
V: TRBV5-1
DNA: TGCGCCAGCAGCCCTGACAGGAACTATGGCTACACCTTC
CDR3: CASSPDRNYGYTF

J: TRBJ2-3
size: once
D: TRBD2
V: TRBV7-6
DNA: TGTGCCAGCAGCTTAGGGCGGGGGGGCTCAGATACGCAGTATTTT
CDR3: CASSLGRGGSDTQYF

J: TRBJ2-3
size: NA
D: TRBD2
V: TRBV29-1
DNA: TGCAGCGTTAGATTAGCGGGGGGCGGGACAGATACGCAGTATTTT
CDR3: CSVRLAGGGTDTQYF

J: TRBJ1-6
size: NA
D: NA
V: TRBV2
DNA: TGTGCCAGCAGTGGGTCACTAGGGGCCCCCGCGGTCTCCCTCCACTTT
CDR3: CASSGSLGAPAVSLHF

J: TRBJ2-5
size: NA
D: NA
V: TRBV7-6
DNA: TGTGCCAGCAGCTCGGGGGGCATAAATACACAAGAGACCCAGTACTTC
CDR3: CASSSGGINTQETQYF

J: TRBJ1-2
size: NA
D: NA
V: TRBV5-1
DNA: TGCGCCAGCAGCTTCCGGGAGGGAGGTAGTAATGGCTACACCTTC
CDR3: CASSFREGGSNGYTF

J: TRBJ2-5
size: NA
D: NA
V: TRBV5-1
DNA: TGCGCCAGCAGCCGAACTGGGGAGACCCAGTACTTC
CDR3: CASSRTGETQYF

J: TRBJ2-3
size: NA
D: TRBD2
V: TRBV5-1
DNA: TGCGCCAGCAGCCGGACCTTTCCGGGGGGGGCAGATACGCAGTATTTT
CDR3: CASSRTFPGGADTQYF

J: TRBJ1-5
size: NA
D: NA
V: TRBV28
DNA: TGTGCCAGCAGTTTAAGGCTTTGGGGGCGTTATAGCAATCAGCCCCAGCATTTT
CDR3: CASSLRLWGRYSNQPQHF

J: TRBJ1-2
size: NA
D: NA
V: TRBV7-2
DNA: TGTGCCAGCAGCTTACAAGGGGATGGCTACACCTTC
CDR3: CASSLQGDGYTF

J: TRBJ2-1
size: NA
D: TRBD2
V: TRBV5-1
DNA: TGCGCCAGCAGCTGGGGAATGACTAGCGGCGCCTACAATGAGCAGTTCTTC
CDR3: CASSWGMTSGAYNEQFF

J: TRBJ2-7
size: NA
D: TRBD2
V: TRBV7-6
DNA: TGTGCCAGCAGCCCTTTAGCGGGGGGTACCTACGAGCAGTACTTC
CDR3: CASSPLAGGTYEQYF

J: TRBJ1-3
size: once
D: NA
V: TRBV6-5
DNA: TGTGCCAGCAGCCCAGTCTCCTCTGGAAACACCATATATTTT
CDR3: CASSPVSSGNTIYF

J: TRBJ2-1
size: NA
D: TRBD2
V: TRBV7-2
DNA: TGTGCCAGCAGCTTGGGACTAGCGGGGGGCCATCCCTACAATGAGCAGTTCTTC
CDR3: CASSLGLAGGHPYNEQFF

J: TRBJ2-5
size: NA
D: NA
V: TRBV7-9
DNA: TGTGCCAGCAGCCACCGGGGAGAGACCCAGTACTTC
CDR3: CASSHRGETQYF

J: TRBJ1-1
size: NA
D: NA
V: TRBV25-1
DNA: TGTGCCAGCAGTGATTGGACAGCCGCAGAAGCTTTCTTT
CDR3: CASSDWTAAEAFF

J: TRBJ1-1
size: NA
D: TRBD1
V: TRBV5-1
DNA: TGCGCCAGCAGATCGGACAGGGTGGTTCCAGCTTTCTTT
CDR3: CASRSDRVVPAFF

J: TRBJ2-5
size: NA
D: TRBD1
V: TRBV25-1
DNA: TGTGCCAGCAGTGATTCCGCCCAGTGGCAGGGGGTCCAAGAGACCCAGTACTTC
CDR3: CASSDSAQWQGVQETQYF

J: TRBJ2-3
size: NA
D: TRBD2
V: TRBV18
DNA: TGTGCCAGCTCACCTAGCGGGCGCACAGATACGCAGTATTTT
CDR3: CASSPSGRTDTQYF

J: TRBJ1-6
size: NA
D: NA
V: TRBV5-6
DNA: TGTGCCAGCAGCCTGGGACCCCCACGTGGGGATAATTCACCCCTCCACTTT
CDR3: CASSLGPPRGDNSPLHF

J: TRBJ2-1
size: NA
D: TRBD1
V: TRBV7-6
DNA: TGTGCCAGCAGCTTAGGGGGACAGGGGCTCTACAATGAGCAGTTCTTC
CDR3: CASSLGGQGLYNEQFF

J: TRBJ1-2
size: NA
D: NA
V: TRBV7-9
DNA: TGTGCCAGCAGCCTGAACTATGGCTACACCTTC
CDR3: CASSLNYGYTF

J: TRBJ2-7
size: NA
D: TRBD2
V: TRBV7-9
DNA: TGTGCCAGCAGCTTAGCAGCGGGGGCATCCTACGAGCAGTACTTC
CDR3: CASSLAAGASYEQYF